These 22 T cell receptor beta chains came from one sample sequenced in a study of T cell responses to AZD1222 COVID-19 vaccine. Clones were read by immunoSEQ multiplex PCR, and TCRdb kept only the in-frame ones, dropping some. The table includes about 150,000 clones, about nine tenths detected once. The source was peripheral blood, collected on day 0 of AZD1222 vaccination. The receptors here all came from an adult in good health.

The chain joins TRBV27 to TRBJ1-6; 8 positions match TRBD1. CDR1 and CDR2 (germline): MNHEY, SMNVEV (reference sequence). CDR3 length equals 16 residues. V was pared by 6 bases and J by 4 bases, with 8 bases of the junction left unmatched. The chain's CDR3 is CASRSAGGAYNSPLHF. CDR3 coding DNA: TGTGCCAGCAGGTCGGCAGGGGGCGCTTATAATTCACCCCTCCACTTT.

The chain carries TRBV2 and TRBJ1-4; TRBD1 matches at 11 bases. This CDR3 region has 15 residues. Germline-derived CDR1 and CDR2 are SNHLY and FYNNEI. Germline trimming cut 6 bases from V and 8 bases from J; bases unmatched to any gene: 8. This CDR3 reads CASSPGQGAWEKLFF. DNA for the CDR3: TGTGCCAGCAGCCCCGGACAGGGGGCATGGGAAAAACTGTTTTTT.

This chain uses TRBV25-1 with TRBJ2-2; D possibly corresponds to TRBD1 (6 bases). CDR1 is MGHDK, CDR2 SYGVNS, per germline. V was trimmed by 3 bases and J by 7 bases, leaving 24 bases between them. CDR3 size: 18 residues. The CDR3 loop reads CASSDVRNRDREGGELFF. For the CDR3, the DNA is TGTGCCAGCAGTGATGTTCGAAACAGGGATAGAGAGGGCGGGGAGCTGTTTTTT.

This clone was seen just once. J is TRBJ1-1 and V is TRBV12-3 or TRBV12-4; 7 bases are a match to TRBD1. The CDR3 spans 13 residues. Germline trimming cut 2 bases from V and 11 bases from J; bases unmatched to any gene: 8. The CDR3 spells CASSLSERGRAFF. The DNA for the CDR3 is TGTGCCAGCAGTTTATCGGAGAGGGGGCGCGCTTTCTTT.

The chain uses TRBV30 and TRBJ2-1; 11 bases map to TRBD2. The CDR3 sequence is 15 residues long. Germline loops: CDR1 GTSNPN, CDR2 SVGIG (reference sequence). J gave up 9 bases and V 5 bases, and 12 bases lay outside the gene matches. The CDR3 spells CAWAIGGLAGVEQFF. CDR3 sequence (DNA): TGTGCCTGGGCCATTGGAGGACTAGCGGGTGTTGAGCAGTTCTTC.

As regards this clone: The junction differs from germline at one of its ends, possibly a read error. V usage is TRBV12-3 or TRBV12-4 and J usage is TRBJ2-7; possibly TRBD2 for D (6 bases). The CDR3 has 13 residues. The CDR3 DNA follows: TGTGCCAGCAGGTTAGCGGTGCCCTACGAGCAGTACTTC. Translation: CASRLAVPYEQYF.

This sequence joins TRBV19 and TRBJ1-6, with a weak D call TRBD1 (6 bases). Germline V CDR1 and CDR2: LNHDA, SQIVND (reference sequence). The CDR3 is 13 residues long. Trimming left V 6 bases short and J 7 bases short, with 10 bases between. CDR3 DNA sequence: TGTGCCAGTAGCGGACAGTTGAATTCACCCCTCCACTTT. This encodes CASSGQLNSPLHF.

The rearrangement uses TRBV5-1 and TRBJ2-5; D perhaps matches TRBD1 (5 bases). Trimming pared 1 base from V and 7 bases from J, leaving 14 bases between. The CDR3 sequence is 14 residues long. Germline V gene sequence: CDR1 SGHRS, CDR2 YFSETQ. CDR3 loop: CASSLRSDGATQYF. Here the CDR3 DNA reads TGCGCCAGCAGCTTGCGGTCAGATGGGGCGACCCAGTACTTC.

This rearrangement joins TRBV6-5 to TRBJ2-7, with 8 bases identical to TRBD2. V shed 6 bases and J 3 bases; nucleotides not matched to a gene: 10. CDR3 length: 15 residues. Germline values: CDR1 MNHEY, CDR2 SVGAGI. CDR3 DNA: TGTGCCAGCAGCCCAAGGGGTAGCGGGGACTACGAGCAGTACTTC. This sequence encodes CASSPRGSGDYEQYF.

The gene calls are TRBV27 and TRBJ2-7; 10 nucleotides agree with TRBD2. V was pared by 6 bases and J by 2 bases, with 16 bases of the junction left unmatched. Germline CDR1 MNHEY, CDR2 SMNVEV (reference sequence). This CDR3 region has 18 residues. DNA of the CDR3: TGTGCCAGCAGAAAACTGGCGACTAGCGGGCCTGAGCCCTACGAGCAGTACTTC. Protein sequence: CASRKLATSGPEPYEQYF.

The rearrangement joins TRBV30 to TRBJ2-2; possible D gene TRBD2, 6 bases. The germline CDR1 and CDR2 sequences are GTSNPN and SVGIG (reference sequence). Trimming shortened V by 7 bases and J by 1 base, and 16 bases separated the two germline ends. The CDR3 spans 15 residues. CDR3 residues: CAFRLGLLNTGELFF. CDR3 bases: TGTGCCTTTCGGTTGGGACTCCTGAACACCGGGGAGCTGTTTTTT.

The chain links TRBV27 to TRBJ2-3, with unresolved D. V was trimmed by 5 bases and J by 6 bases, leaving 12 bases between them. The CDR3 consists of 13 residues. Germline V CDR1 and CDR2: MNHEY, SMNVEV (reference sequence). The CDR3 protein is CASSRSHGDTQYF. For the CDR3, the DNA is TGTGCCAGCAGTCGTAGCCACGGGGATACGCAGTATTTT.

The table lists this clone with a count of one. The chain uses TRBV6-5 and TRBJ1-2, with 7 bases matching TRBD1. The CDR3 runs 13 residues. The J segment lost 3 bases and the V segment lost 6 bases, leaving 4 bases of the junction unmatched. Per the germline V gene, CDR1 is MNHEY and CDR2 is SVGAGI. CDR3 bases: TGTGCCAGCAGGGAGGGGGCCCACTATGGCTACACCTTC. Translating it yields CASREGAHYGYTF.

The DNA of the CDR3 is TGTGCCAGCAGCCAAGATAGGCAGGGGGGTGACAATGAAAAACTGTTTTTT. Its protein is CASSQDRQGGDNEKLFF. J is TRBJ1-4 and V is TRBV3-1 (or the pseudogene TRBV3-2), with 7 bases matching TRBD1. The V gene end was trimmed by 0 bases and the J gene end by 5 bases; junction bases not matched to a gene: 9. Germline lookup yields CDR1 LGHDT and CDR2 YNNKEL (reference sequence). The CDR3 covers 17 residues.

V gene TRBV7-9 combines with J gene TRBJ1-1, with D maybe TRBD1 (5 bases). The V end was cut by 6 bases, the J end by 4 bases, with 12 bases between. Germline V gives CDR1 SEHNR, CDR2 FQNEAQ (reference sequence). This CDR3 is 13 amino acids long. The CDR3, as DNA: TGTGCCAGCAGTTACCGCGGGGGCACTGAAGCTTTCTTT. This translates into CASSYRGGTEAFF.

The CDR3 protein is CASSLLGNEQYF. The CDR3 region has the DNA TGTGCCAGCAGTTTACTGGGGAACGAGCAGTACTTC. The chain employs TRBV27 and TRBJ2-7; D is ambiguous. This CDR3 spans 12 amino acids. Trimming pared 2 bases from V and 5 bases from J, leaving 7 bases between. CDR1 and CDR2 from the germline V gene are MNHEY and SMNVEV (reference sequence).

The V gene is TRBV6-5, the J gene TRBJ1-5; possibly TRBD1 for D (5 bases). Germline V gene sequence: CDR1 MNHEY, CDR2 SVGAGI. The V end lost 8 bases, the J end lost 2 bases, and 7 bases lay between the germline ends. CDR3 size: 12 residues. CDR3 residues: CASEGGNQPQHF. CDR3 nucleotide sequence: TGTGCCAGCGAAGGGGGCAATCAGCCCCAGCATTTT.

V usage is TRBV14 and J usage is TRBJ2-7; possible D gene TRBD2, 6 bases. Trimming removed 4 bases from V and 4 bases from J, with 17 bases in between. The germline CDR1 and CDR2 sequences are SGHDN and FVKESK. The CDR3 consists of 15 residues. The CDR3: CASSPRELGSYEQYF. Written as DNA, the CDR3 is TGTGCCAGCAGCCCCCGGGAGTTGGGATCTTACGAGCAGTACTTC.

The V and J genes are TRBV15 and TRBJ2-3; 12 bases align to TRBD1. The CDR3 runs to 15 residues. Germline CDR1 is LNHNV and CDR2 is YYDKDF (reference sequence). Losses at the gene ends were 6 bases for V and 7 bases for J; bases not matched to a gene: 8. For the CDR3, the DNA is TGTGCCACCAGTGGCGGGACAGGGGGCAAGAATACGCAGTATTTT. Amino acid sequence: CATSGGTGGKNTQYF.

The chain has TRBV5-5 and TRBJ2-3; the match to TRBD2 covers 10 bases. V shed 0 bases and J 3 bases; nucleotides not matched to a gene: 4. The CDR3 spans 16 residues. Germline CDR1 SGHKS, CDR2 YYEKEE (reference sequence). CDR3 region: CASSLGASGSTDTQYF. DNA of the CDR3: TGTGCCAGCAGCTTGGGGGCTAGCGGGAGTACAGATACGCAGTATTTT.

V gene TRBV27 combines with J gene TRBJ2-3; no definite D call. Trimming cost V 4 bases and J 0 bases, with 14 bases left between them. Germline values: CDR1 MNHEY, CDR2 SMNVEV (reference sequence). This CDR3 has 16 residues. The CDR3 loop reads CASSSYMGKSTDTQYF. As DNA, the CDR3 is TGTGCCAGCAGTTCATACATGGGTAAAAGCACAGATACGCAGTATTTT.

This chain uses TRBV6-4 with TRBJ2-1; D is possibly TRBD1 or TRBD2 (5 bases each). Trimming cost V 3 bases and J 2 bases, with 20 bases left between them. Germline CDR1 reads MRHNA; CDR2 reads SNTAGT. CDR3 size: 18 residues. The CDR3 nucleotides are TGTGCCAGCAGTGAGGCACGTGCCCGGGACCGGGCCTACAATGAGCAGTTCTTC. Translating gives CASSEARARDRAYNEQFF.